Below, 9 T cell receptor beta chains from the same sample are listed, as sequenced in a study of technical replicates of blood from a handful of donors. Produced via immunoSEQ multiplex PCR; TCRdb's table is partial and in-frame only. The profile covers more than 90,000 clones, with around 95% appearing a single time and more than 0.2% taken by the ten largest. The sequenced sample consisted of T cells isolated from PBMCs. All receptors come from a human donor in good health.

This sequence joins TRBV7-9 and TRBJ2-3; tentative D call: TRBD1 (5 bases). The germline gives CDR1 SEHNR, CDR2 FQNEAQ (reference sequence). The CDR3 contains 15 residues. V gave up 4 bases and J gave up 2 bases, with 13 bases separating them. The CDR3 is CASSSGAQNTDTQYF. In nucleotides, the CDR3 is TGTGCCAGCAGCTCTGGGGCACAAAACACAGATACGCAGTATTTT.

This sequence joins TRBV7-3 and TRBJ1-2, with a possible D match to TRBD1 (5 bases). V was pared by 3 bases and J by 8 bases, with 16 bases between. This CDR3 has 14 residues. Germline CDR1 and CDR2: SGHTA and FQGTGA. CDR3 loop: CASSLSGGASGYTF. The DNA of the CDR3 is TGTGCCAGCAGCTTGAGCGGCGGGGCGAGCGGCTACACCTTC.

The chain has TRBV28 and TRBJ1-5; no firm D call. This CDR3 contains 13 residues. V lost 5 bases to trimming and J lost 0 bases, with 5 bases between them. In germline, CDR1 is MDHEN, CDR2 SYDVKM. CDR3 DNA sequence: TGTGCCAGCAGTAAATATAGCAATCAGCCCCAGCATTTT. This translates into CASSKYSNQPQHF.

This chain joins TRBV5-8 and TRBJ1-6, with D uncertain. The CDR3 sequence is 14 residues long. CDR1 and CDR2 (germline): SGHTS, YDEGEE. V gave up 1 base and J gave up 13 bases, with 15 bases separating them. The CDR3 loop is CASSLFVRTVPLHF. DNA for the CDR3: TGTGCCAGCAGCTTGTTCGTCCGAACTGTCCCCCTCCACTTT.

V and J are TRBV5-4 and TRBJ2-2; 12 bases fit TRBD1. V was pared by 6 bases and J by 0 bases, with 9 bases of the junction left unmatched. Germline values: CDR1 SGHNT, CDR2 YYREEE (reference sequence). The CDR3 is made up of 18 amino acids. The CDR3: CASTRGGQGAANTGELFF. DNA for the CDR3: TGTGCCAGCACGAGGGGGGGACAGGGGGCAGCGAACACCGGGGAGCTGTTTTTT.

V is TRBV7-9 and J is TRBJ2-7, with TRBD2 identical over 10 bases. The CDR3 is made up of 16 amino acids. Germline lookup yields CDR1 SEHNR and CDR2 FQNEAQ (reference sequence). V lost 5 bases, J lost 5 bases, and 12 bases stayed unmatched. The CDR3 loop is CASSGPSSGSSDEQYF. The CDR3 DNA is TGTGCCAGCAGCGGTCCTTCTAGCGGGAGTTCGGACGAGCAGTACTTC.

The CDR3 loop is CASSPRGDQPQHF. The CDR3 nucleotides read TGTGCCAGCTCACCACGGGGCGATCAGCCCCAGCATTTT. The rearrangement links TRBV18 to TRBJ1-5, with D possibly matching TRBD1 (5 bases). The CDR3 contains 13 residues. With 1 base removed from V and 5 bases from J, the gap between germline ends came to 6 bases. Germline V gene data show CDR1 as KGHSH and CDR2 as LQKENI.

The chain has TRBV7-9 and TRBJ1-2; 9 bases align to TRBD1. The V gene end was trimmed by 4 bases and the J gene end by 4 bases; junction bases not matched to a gene: 4. This CDR3 region has 14 residues. Germline lookup yields CDR1 SEHNR and CDR2 FQNEAQ (reference sequence). As DNA, the CDR3 is TGTGCCAGCAGCTCGGGACAGGGTATCTATGGCTACACCTTC. Translating gives CASSSGQGIYGYTF.

In this sample, this clone turned up once. V and J are TRBV9 and TRBJ1-4; perhaps TRBD1 as D (6 bases). This CDR3 has 12 residues. CDR1 and CDR2 from the germline V gene are SGDLS and YYNGEE. V lost 1 base, J lost 8 bases, and 6 bases lay in between. The CDR3 DNA is TGTGCCAGCAGCGTACAGGGGGAAAAACTGTTTTTT. Protein product: CASSVQGEKLFF.